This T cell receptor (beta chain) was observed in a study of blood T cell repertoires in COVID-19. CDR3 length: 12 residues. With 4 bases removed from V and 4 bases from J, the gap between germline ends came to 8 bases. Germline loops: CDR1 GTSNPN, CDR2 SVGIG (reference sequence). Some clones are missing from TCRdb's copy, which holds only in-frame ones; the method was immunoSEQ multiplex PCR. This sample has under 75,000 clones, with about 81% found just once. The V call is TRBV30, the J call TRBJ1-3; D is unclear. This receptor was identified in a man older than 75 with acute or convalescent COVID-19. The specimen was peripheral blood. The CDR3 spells CAWKRAGNTIYF. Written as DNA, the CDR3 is TGTGCCTGGAAGAGGGCCGGAAACACCATATATTTT.